This T cell receptor beta chain is drawn from a study of OX40 agonist ivuxolimab in advanced cancers. Study-wide findings and caveats: Fewer expanded clones were found on average in CD4+ than in CD8+ T cells.

The V and J ends lost 2 bases and 4 bases respectively, with 9 bases between them. This CDR3 has 14 amino acids. Germline V gene sequence: CDR1 SGHRS, CDR2 YFSETQ. To note about this clone: Its antigen is not identified.

Here immunoSEQ multiplex PCR was the method, and the copy in TCRdb shows in-frame clones only, minus some. The top ten hold more than 0.6% of the sample, which has about 83,000 clones, 85% seen once. This specimen was CD4+ or CD8+ T cells sorted from blood, taken in a trial of the OX40 agonist ivuxolimab. V is TRBV5-1 and J is TRBJ1-4; D gene unclear. The receptor was isolated from an adult with an advanced solid tumor such as melanoma, head and neck, liver or kidney cancer. The CDR3 sequence: CASSFNFLNEKLFF. CDR3 nucleotides: TGCGCCAGCAGCTTCAACTTCCTTAATGAAAAACTGTTTTTT.